The rows below give T cell receptor beta chains drawn from one sample of a study of cytomegalovirus exposure and HLA in healthy donors. Sequencing was performed with immunoSEQ multiplex PCR; in TCRdb, only in-frame clones are kept and a portion is missing. Of approximately 220,000 clones in the sample, 60% to 80% were seen once. The sample comprised PBMCs. All receptors derive from a man younger than 35 in good health and CMV-seronegative. The CDR3 runs from the conserved cysteine through the conserved F or W. A D gene is named only where the DNA matches it firmly. Clone size, where shown, is once, few, many, or a class for clones that have expanded.

TRBD1,.,TRBJ2-7,TRBV2,CASNDGTAQPYEQYF,TGTGCCAGCAACGATGGGACAGCGCAACCCTACGAGCAGTACTTC
.,.,TRBJ1-4,TRBV7-2,CASSLQVPGLATNEKLFF,TGTGCCAGCAGCTTACAAGTCCCGGGACTTGCAACTAATGAAAAACTGTTTTTT
TRBD1,.,TRBJ2-7,TRBV4-3,CASTARDRNSYEQYF,TGCGCCAGCACCGCACGGGACAGGAACTCCTACGAGCAGTACTTC
TRBD2,.,TRBJ2-5,TRBV2,CASHLGLAGGGETQYF,TGTGCCAGCCATTTGGGACTAGCGGGAGGCGGTGAGACCCAGTACTTC
.,.,TRBJ1-5,TRBV7-2,CASSLVFGDNQPQHF,TGTGCCAGCAGCTTAGTGTTCGGGGACAATCAGCCCCAGCATTTT
TRBD2,.,TRBJ2-5,TRBV5-4,CASSPWTSGGGEQYF,TGTGCCAGCAGCCCATGGACTAGCGGGGGCGGGGAGCAGTACTTC
.,.,TRBJ1-1,TRBV28,CASMSGDMNTEAFF,TGTGCCAGCATGTCAGGCGATATGAACACTGAAGCTTTCTTT
TRBD1,.,TRBJ2-7,TRBV19,CASSMGRGFSLLYEQYF,TGTGCCAGTAGTATGGGCAGGGGGTTCTCTCTACTTTACGAGCAGTACTTC
.,.,TRBJ1-2,TRBV5-4,CASSSEIRGGYTF,TGTGCCAGCAGCTCGGAAATCAGGGGTGGCTACACCTTC
.,few,TRBJ1-2,TRBV30,CAWSGEAQYGYTF,TGTGCCTGGAGTGGGGAGGCCCAGTATGGCTACACCTTC
.,.,TRBJ2-1,TRBV5-1,CASSFGTLNNEQFF,TGCGCCAGCAGCTTTGGGACACTTAACAATGAGCAGTTCTTC
.,.,TRBJ2-5,TRBV7-9,CASRFSSGHRVETQYF,TGTGCCAGCAGATTCTCGTCGGGGCACAGGGTTGAGACCCAGTACTTC
TRBD2,.,TRBJ2-3,TRBV27,CASSKAGTSGRPNTQYF,TGTGCCAGCAGTAAAGCCGGGACTAGCGGGAGACCTAATACGCAGTATTTT
.,.,TRBJ2-3,TRBV4-3,CASSQEHSDTQYF,TGCGCCAGCAGCCAAGAACATTCAGATACGCAGTATTTT
.,.,TRBJ1-5,TRBV4-1,CASYPGQLNQPQHF,TGCGCCAGTTATCCGGGACAACTCAATCAGCCCCAGCATTTT
TRBD1,.,TRBJ2-2,TRBV11-3,CASSSTGDFGGELFF,TGTGCCAGCAGCTCGACAGGGGACTTTGGCGGGGAGCTGTTTTTT
.,.,TRBJ2-7,TRBV19,CASSSGAVGPEYEQYF,TGTGCCAGTAGTAGCGGGGCCGTGGGACCAGAATACGAGCAGTACTTC
TRBD1,.,TRBJ2-7,TRBV6-5,CASRDRASIYEQYF,TGTGCCAGCAGGGACAGGGCTAGCATCTACGAGCAGTACTTC
.,.,TRBJ1-1,TRBV5-1,CASRDRGAMNTEAFF,TGCGCCAGCAGGGACAGAGGGGCCATGAACACTGAAGCTTTCTTT
TRBD2,.,TRBJ2-2,TRBV9,CASSVGLAGGLGELFF,TGTGCCAGCAGCGTAGGTCTAGCGGGGGGACTAGGGGAGCTGTTTTTT
.,once,TRBJ2-7,TRBV11-1,CASSPQLDSYEQYF,TGTGCCAGCAGCCCCCAGCTAGATTCCTACGAGCAGTACTTC
.,.,TRBJ2-5,TRBV30,CAWSVLVGETQYF,TGTGCCTGGAGTGTGCTAGTTGGGGAGACCCAGTACTTC
.,once,TRBJ2-5,TRBV7-2,CASSLGTYETQYF,TGTGCCAGCAGCTTAGGGACTTATGAGACCCAGTACTTC
TRBD2,.,TRBJ2-2,TRBV13,CASSPGLAGGNTGELFF,TGTGCCAGCAGCCCCGGACTAGCGGGAGGGAACACCGGGGAGCTGTTTTTT
.,.,TRBJ2-7,TRBV28,CASRPGGASNEQYF,TGTGCCAGCAGGCCGGGGGGCGCGTCCAACGAGCAGTACTTC
TRBD1,.,TRBJ2-3,TRBV5-1,CASSPPGGQLTDTQYF,TGCGCCAGCAGCCCCCCAGGGGGCCAGCTCACAGATACGCAGTATTTT
.,.,TRBJ2-2,TRBV4-2,CASSQATANTGELFF,TGTGCCAGCAGTCAAGCAACAGCTAACACCGGGGAGCTGTTTTTT
TRBD2,.,TRBJ2-7,TRBV28,CASKTSGFSYEQYF,TGTGCCAGCAAGACTAGCGGGTTCTCCTACGAGCAGTATTTC
TRBD1,.,TRBJ1-1,TRBV6-5,CASSQTGLNTEAFF,TGTGCCAGCAGTCAGACAGGGTTGAACACTGAAGCTTTCTTT
.,.,TRBJ2-1,TRBV7-2,CASSHPRPQGNEQFF,TGTGCCAGCAGCCACCCACGGCCCCAGGGAAATGAGCAGTTCTTC
.,.,TRBJ2-2,TRBV6-5,CASSYGVFGGTGELFF,TGTGCCAGCAGTTATGGGGTCTTCGGGGGAACCGGGGAGCTGTTTTTT
.,.,TRBJ2-1,TRBV19,CATADYNEQFF,TGTGCCACTGCGGACTACAATGAGCAGTTCTTC
.,.,TRBJ1-4,TRBV9,CASSAGGSGVNEKLFF,TGTGCCAGCAGCGCAGGTGGATCGGGGGTAAATGAAAAACTGTTTTTT
.,few,TRBJ2-1,TRBV14,CASSTLSSYNEQFF,TGTGCCAGCAGTACCTTGAGCTCCTACAATGAGCAGTTCTTC
.,.,TRBJ2-2,TRBV18,CASSDSGTATGELFF,TGTGCCAGCTCAGATTCCGGGACTGCCACCGGGGAGCTGTTTTTT
TRBD2,.,TRBJ2-1,TRBV30,CAWRERLAGGWLGNNEQFF,TGTGCCTGGAGGGAGAGGCTAGCGGGAGGGTGGTTGGGTAACAATGAGCAGTTCTTC
TRBD1,.,TRBJ2-7,TRBV7-2,CASSLGTGASYEQYF,TGTGCCAGCAGCTTAGGGACAGGGGCCTCCTACGAGCAGTACTTC
.,.,TRBJ1-2,TRBV6-5,CASSRGGFYGYTF,TGTGCCAGCAGTCGAGGGGGATTCTATGGCTACACCTTC
.,few,TRBJ1-1,TRBV4-2,CASSQVGGMNTEAFF,TGTGCCAGCAGCCAAGTTGGAGGGATGAACACTGAAGCTTTCTTT
TRBD1,.,TRBJ2-6,TRBV30,CAWQGAGGANVLTF,TGTGCCTGGCAGGGGGCGGGTGGGGCCAACGTCCTGACTTTC
TRBD1,.,TRBJ2-1,TRBV9,CASSTPTGENLSVAHFSYNEQFF,TGTGCCAGCAGCACCCCCACAGGGGAAAACCTTTCGGTTGCCCACTTTTCCTACAATGAGCAGTTCTTC
TRBD1,.,TRBJ1-2,TRBV2,CASSGGPTGSYGYTF,TGTGCCAGCAGTGGGGGCCCGACAGGGAGCTATGGCTACACCTTC
.,.,TRBJ1-2,TRBV9,CASSPGNFANYGYTF,TGTGCCAGCAGCCCCGGGAACTTTGCTAACTATGGCTACACCTTC
TRBD1,few,TRBJ1-5,TRBV2,CASSGRTGGYQPQHF,TGTGCCAGCAGTGGGCGGACAGGGGGCTATCAGCCCCAGCATTTT
TRBD2,.,TRBJ2-7,TRBV4-1,CASSQGTSVDYEQYF,TGCGCCAGCAGCCAAGGAACTAGCGTAGACTACGAGCAGTACTTC